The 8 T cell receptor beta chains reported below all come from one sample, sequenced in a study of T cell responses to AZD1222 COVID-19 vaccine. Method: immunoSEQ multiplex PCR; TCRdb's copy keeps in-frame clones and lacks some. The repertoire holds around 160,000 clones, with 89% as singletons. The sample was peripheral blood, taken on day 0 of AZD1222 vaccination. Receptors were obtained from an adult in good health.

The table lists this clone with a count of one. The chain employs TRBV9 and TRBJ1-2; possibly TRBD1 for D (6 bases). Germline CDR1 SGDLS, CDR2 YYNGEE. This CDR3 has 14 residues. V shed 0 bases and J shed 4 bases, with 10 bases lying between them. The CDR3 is CASSVEGTSYGYTF. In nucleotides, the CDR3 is TGTGCCAGCAGCGTAGAAGGGACAAGCTATGGCTACACCTTC.

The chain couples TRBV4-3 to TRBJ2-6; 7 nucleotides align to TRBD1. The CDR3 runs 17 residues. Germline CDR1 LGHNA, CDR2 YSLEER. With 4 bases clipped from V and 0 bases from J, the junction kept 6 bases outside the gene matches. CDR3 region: CASSPGGSYSGANVLTF. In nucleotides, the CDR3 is TGCGCCAGCAGCCCAGGGGGTAGCTACTCTGGGGCCAACGTCCTGACTTTC.

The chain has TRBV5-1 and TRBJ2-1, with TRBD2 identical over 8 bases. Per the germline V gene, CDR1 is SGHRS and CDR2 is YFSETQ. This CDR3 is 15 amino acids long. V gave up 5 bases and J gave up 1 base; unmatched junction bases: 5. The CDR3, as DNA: TGCGCCAGCAGTTTACTAGCGGAGTCCTACAATGAGCAGTTCTTC. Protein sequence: CASSLLAESYNEQFF. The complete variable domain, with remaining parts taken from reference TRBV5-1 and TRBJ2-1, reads KAGVTQTPRYLIKTRGQQVTLSCSPISGHRSVSWYQQTPGQGLQFLFEYFSETQRNKGNFPGRFSGRQFSNSRSEMNVSTLELGDSALYLCASSLLAESYNEQFFGPGTRLTVL.

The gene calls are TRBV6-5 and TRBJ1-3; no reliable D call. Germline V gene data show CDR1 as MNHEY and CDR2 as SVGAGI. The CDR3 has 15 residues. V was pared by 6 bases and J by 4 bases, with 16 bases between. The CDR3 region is CASSLRSRAGNTIYF. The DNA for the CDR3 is TGTGCCAGCAGCCTCCGTTCCCGGGCAGGAAACACCATATATTTT.

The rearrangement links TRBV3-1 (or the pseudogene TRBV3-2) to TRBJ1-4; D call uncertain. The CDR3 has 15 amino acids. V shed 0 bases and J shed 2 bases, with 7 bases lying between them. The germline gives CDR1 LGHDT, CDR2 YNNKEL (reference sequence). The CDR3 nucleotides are TGTGCCAGCAGCCAAGAAGGGAGGACTAATGAAAAACTGTTTTTT. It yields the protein CASSQEGRTNEKLFF.

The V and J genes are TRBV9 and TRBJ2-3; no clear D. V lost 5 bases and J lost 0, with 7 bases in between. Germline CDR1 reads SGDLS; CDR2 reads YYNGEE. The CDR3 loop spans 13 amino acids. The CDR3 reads CASRGLSTDTQYF. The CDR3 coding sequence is TGTGCCAGCAGGGGCCTTAGCACAGATACGCAGTATTTT.

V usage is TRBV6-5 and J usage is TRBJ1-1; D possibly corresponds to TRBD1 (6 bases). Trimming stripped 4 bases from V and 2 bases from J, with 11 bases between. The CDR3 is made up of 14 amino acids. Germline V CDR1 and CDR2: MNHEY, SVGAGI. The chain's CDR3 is CASSSPTGNTEAFF. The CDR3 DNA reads TGTGCCAGCAGTTCTCCGACAGGTAACACTGAAGCTTTCTTT.

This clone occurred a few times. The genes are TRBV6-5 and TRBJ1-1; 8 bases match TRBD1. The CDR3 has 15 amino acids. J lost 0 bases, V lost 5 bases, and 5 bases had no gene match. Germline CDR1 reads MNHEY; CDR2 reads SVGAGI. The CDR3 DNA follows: TGTGCCAGCAGTACGTACAGGGGGATGAACACTGAAGCTTTCTTT. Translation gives CASSTYRGMNTEAFF.